The clone carrying this T cell receptor beta chain is a singleton in its sample. These data originate in a study of T cell changes during pregnancy in multiple sclerosis. The assay was immunoSEQ multiplex PCR, and TCRdb's table has in-frame clones only and misses some. The table lists around 80,000 clones, roughly 94% of them singletons. Germline assignment: CDR1 SGHRS and CDR2 YFSETQ. Trimming left V 1 base short and J 10 bases short, with 12 bases between. The CDR3 length is 13 residues. This receptor was obtained from a female donor with multiple sclerosis, enrolled in a pregnancy study. The V call is TRBV5-1, the J call TRBJ2-1, with a possible D match to TRBD1 (6 bases). Sequencing was performed on peripheral blood, taken before pregnancy. In nucleotides, the CDR3 is TGCGCCAGCAGCTTGCAGGGGAGAGAGGAGCAGTTCTTC. Translating it yields CASSLQGREEQFF. Complete variable domain (other parts from reference TRBV5-1 and TRBJ2-1): KAGVTQTPRYLIKTRGQQVTLSCSPISGHRSVSWYQQTPGQGLQFLFEYFSETQRNKGNFPGRFSGRQFSNSRSEMNVSTLELGDSALYLCASSLQGREEQFFGPGTRLTVL.